This entry features one T cell receptor beta chain sequence. The target antigen is unknown. Germline and junction disagree at one end, which may indicate a read error. This specimen belongs to a study of T cell responses to AZD1222 COVID-19 vaccine. Study-wide findings and caveats: The donor group comprised mostly white British people and more females; the analysis possibly underestimated clonal diversity. AZD1222 recipients seropositive at baseline numbered only 6 or 7. Targeting of unmutated variant regions was reportedly seen in nearly half of spike-specific TCRs. Two AZD1222 doses significantly raised spike-specific TCR breadth and depth over controls.

Clones were sequenced by immunoSEQ multiplex PCR, and TCRdb holds only the in-frame ones, with some missing. Of around 150,000 clones in the sample, under 95% were seen once. CDR3 length equals 15 residues. CDR1 and CDR2 (germline): SSHAT, FNYEAQ (reference sequence). The TCR sequence derives from an adult who received the MenACWY meningococcal vaccine as a control. The sample consisted of peripheral blood, taken 28 days after the second dose of the MenACWY control vaccine. The rearrangement uses TRBV7-7 and TRBJ2-3, with a possible D match to TRBD1 (6 bases). CDR3 in amino acids: CASSPTGSSTDTQYF. The CDR3 DNA reads as TGTGCTAGCAGCCCCACAGGGTCTAGCACAGATACGCAGTATTTT.